This T cell receptor (beta chain) was identified during a study of cytomegalovirus exposure and HLA in healthy donors. Study-wide points: Cytomegalovirus status was reportedly diagnosed by the classifier with high sensitivity and specificity. Investigators reported around 150 TCR beta chains as tied to cytomegalovirus. A few CMV-associated chains proved CMV antigen-specific in vitro.

This clone was observed once. The antigen is unknown. The CDR3 is 14 residues long. The V and J ends lost 0 bases and 7 bases respectively, with 11 bases between them. Germline V gene lookup returns CDR1 SGHAT and CDR2 FQNNGV. Measured with immunoSEQ multiplex PCR; TCRdb has only the in-frame clones, and not every one. The data show about 74,000 clones, around 94% seen once. The V and J genes are TRBV11-2 and TRBJ2-3; D might be TRBD2 (5 bases). The source material was PBMCs. The sequence was obtained from a woman aged 18-29 years in good health and CMV-seropositive. Here the CDR3 reads CASSLEVVAHTQYF. DNA for the CDR3: TGTGCCAGCAGCTTAGAAGTGGTAGCGCATACGCAGTATTTT.